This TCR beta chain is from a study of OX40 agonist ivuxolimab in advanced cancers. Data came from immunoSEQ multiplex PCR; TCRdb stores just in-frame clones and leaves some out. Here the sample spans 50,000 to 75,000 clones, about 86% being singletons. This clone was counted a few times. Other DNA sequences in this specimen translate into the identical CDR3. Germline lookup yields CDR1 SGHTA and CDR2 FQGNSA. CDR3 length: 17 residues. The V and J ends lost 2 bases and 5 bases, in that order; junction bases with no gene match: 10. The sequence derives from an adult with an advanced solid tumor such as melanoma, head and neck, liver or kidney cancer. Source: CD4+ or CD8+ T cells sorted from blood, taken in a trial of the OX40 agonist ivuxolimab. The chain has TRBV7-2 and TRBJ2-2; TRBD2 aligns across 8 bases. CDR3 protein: CASSLSVTSGNTGELFF. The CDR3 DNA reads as TGTGCCAGCAGCTTATCCGTAACTAGCGGAAATACCGGGGAGCTGTTTTTT.